Below, one TCR beta chain is given with its context. Its antigen is as yet unknown. The protocol was immunoSEQ multiplex PCR, while the TCRdb copy is restricted to in-frame clones and leaves out a portion. The table has over 200,000 clones, roughly 84% seen once. The sample originates from a study of cytomegalovirus exposure and HLA in healthy donors. The CDR3 loop spans 17 amino acids. V gave up 1 base and J gave up 4 bases, with 18 bases separating them. Germline CDR1 and CDR2: MNHNS and SASEGT. Overall study results and limits: Most TCR sequences were uncommon, yet certain public TCRs appeared in many donors. Associated with cytomegalovirus, according to the listing, were 164 TCR beta chains.

The sequenced sample was PBMCs. V gene TRBV6-1 combines with J gene TRBJ2-3, with D possibly matching TRBD1 (5 bases). The sequence came from a woman aged 18-35 years in good health and CMV-seropositive. The CDR3 is CASSEVVAGLGPDTQYF. CDR3 nucleotide sequence: TGTGCCAGCAGTGAAGTCGTAGCCGGATTGGGGCCAGATACGCAGTATTTT.